The rows below give T cell receptor beta chains drawn from one sample of a study of blood T cell repertoires in COVID-19. Measured with immunoSEQ multiplex PCR; TCRdb has only the in-frame clones, and not every one. The repertoire has hundreds of thousands of clones, roughly 90% of them found once; the top ten carry 9.5%. Sequenced input: PBMCs or T cells enriched from blood (not recorded which). The receptors come from a woman in her thirties or forties who had recovered from COVID-19. Each CDR3 is given with its conserved first and last residue. The D gene is left open where the match is weak. Clone size is shown for a subset of rows, as once, few, many or a class of expanded clone.

V gene	D gene	clone size	J gene	CDR3 protein	CDR3 DNA
TRBV11-1	.	.	TRBJ2-5	CASSSPSRGRETQYF	TGTGCCAGCAGCTCCCCTTCTCGGGGTAGGGAGACCCAGTACTTC
TRBV10-3	TRBD2	.	TRBJ2-7	CAISESGLAGSYEQYF	TGTGCCATCAGTGAGTCCGGACTAGCGGGTTCCTACGAGCAGTACTTC
TRBV6-5	.	once	TRBJ1-2	CASSYSGTYGYTF	TGTGCCAGCAGTTACTCGGGCACCTATGGCTACACCTTC
TRBV30	.	.	TRBJ2-2	CAWTLRAGIGTGELFF	TGTGCCTGGACCCTCCGGGCAGGGATAGGAACCGGGGAGCTGTTTTTT
TRBV7-2	TRBD2	.	TRBJ2-1	CASSVGTSWIDEQFF	TGTGCCAGCAGCGTCGGGACTAGCTGGATCGATGAGCAGTTCTTC
TRBV7-2	TRBD1	once	TRBJ1-6	CASSAQGGDSPLHF	TGTGCCAGCAGCGCACAGGGGGGGGATTCACCCCTCCACTTT
TRBV5-4	TRBD2	medium-sized	TRBJ2-7	CASSFRTSPYEQYF	TGTGCCAGCAGCTTCAGGACTAGCCCCTACGAGCAGTACTTC
TRBV27	.	.	TRBJ2-1	CASSLPNYNEQFF	TGTGCCAGCAGTTTACCCAATTACAATGAGCAGTTCTTC
TRBV4-2	.	.	TRBJ2-7	CASSQDLGQVGYEQYF	TGTGCCAGCAGCCAAGATCTTGGCCAGGTGGGCTACGAGCAGTACTTC
TRBV20-1	.	few	TRBJ2-5	CSASAAAGIETQYF	TGCAGTGCTAGTGCGGCGGCTGGTATAGAGACCCAGTACTTC
TRBV7-3	.	.	TRBJ1-5	CASSRGSRNQPQHF	TGTGCCAGCAGTCGAGGGAGTCGCAATCAGCCCCAGCATTTT
TRBV10-3	.	.	TRBJ1-2	CAISEEGLWSGYTF	TGTGCCATCAGTGAGGAAGGCCTTTGGAGTGGCTACACCTTC
TRBV27	TRBD1	.	TRBJ1-4	CASSSSRRGQGGEKLFF	TGTGCCAGCAGTTCCTCCCGCCGAGGACAGGGGGGCGAAAAACTGTTTTTT
TRBV11-3	.	.	TRBJ1-6	CASSLVSGIRNSPLHF	TGTGCCAGCAGCTTAGTTTCGGGGATCCGTAATTCACCCCTCCACTTT
TRBV4-1	TRBD2	once	TRBJ2-1	CASAYNAGGWDEQFF	TGCGCCAGCGCCTATAATGCGGGAGGATGGGATGAGCAGTTCTTC
TRBV14	.	.	TRBJ2-2	CASSLSGGGGELFF	TGTGCCAGCAGCCTATCCGGCGGAGGCGGGGAGCTGTTTTTT
TRBV27	TRBD2	.	TRBJ2-7	CASSPLLAGGEQYF	TGTGCCAGCAGTCCCCTCCTAGCGGGTGGCGAGCAGTACTTC
TRBV28	TRBD1	once	TRBJ2-7	CASSSLTGGGNEQYF	TGTGCCAGCAGCTCATTGACAGGGGGCGGGAACGAGCAGTACTTC
TRBV6-5	.	.	TRBJ2-5	CASSIRTAQETQYF	TGTGCCAGCAGTATCCGGACAGCACAAGAGACCCAGTACTTC
TRBV7-2	TRBD2	.	TRBJ2-5	CASSSDLAGGVETQYF	TGTGCCAGCAGCTCCGACTTAGCGGGAGGTGTAGAGACCCAGTACTTC
TRBV5-8	TRBD1	.	TRBJ1-4	CASSLGTGVPTNEKLFF	TGTGCCAGCAGCTTGGGGACAGGGGTGCCAACTAATGAAAAACTGTTTTTT
TRBV7-2	.	.	TRBJ1-1	CASSLEAGLLSTEAFF	TGTGCCAGCAGCTTAGAAGCAGGGCTTCTAAGCACTGAAGCTTTCTTT
TRBV19	.	.	TRBJ1-1	CATKDRTLNTEAFF	TGTGCCACCAAAGACAGGACTTTGAACACTGAAGCTTTCTTT
TRBV21-1	.	.	TRBJ1-6	CASSKVRPAYNSPLHF	TGTGCCAGCAGCAAAGTTCGGCCAGCGTATAATTCACCCCTCCACTTT
TRBV25-1	TRBD1	.	TRBJ1-6	CASRDRANSPLHF	TGTGCCAGTCGAGACAGGGCTAATTCACCCCTCCACTTT
TRBV19	.	.	TRBJ2-7	CASSRGDLSSYEQYF	TGTGCCAGTAGCCGCGGGGACCTAAGCTCCTACGAGCAGTACTTC
TRBV4-3	TRBD2	.	TRBJ2-2	CASSQGLAGFTGELFF	TGCGCCAGCAGCCAAGGACTAGCGGGTTTCACCGGGGAGCTGTTTTTT
TRBV6-5	.	once	TRBJ1-3	CASSYGGTGNTIYF	TGTGCCAGCAGTTACGGGGGGACTGGAAACACCATATATTTT
TRBV4-2	TRBD2	few	TRBJ2-7	CASSQDPWGASGSSEQYF	TGTGCCAGCAGCCAAGATCCATGGGGGGCTAGCGGGAGTAGCGAGCAGTACTTC
TRBV9	TRBD2	.	TRBJ2-7	CASSAGTSVYEQYF	TGTGCCAGCAGCGCCGGGACTAGCGTCTACGAGCAGTACTTC
TRBV29-1	TRBD2	.	TRBJ2-2	CSMTYKPGTSGNRAGELFF	TGCAGCATGACATATAAACCGGGGACTAGCGGGAATCGGGCCGGGGAGCTGTTTTTT
TRBV4-1	TRBD2	.	TRBJ2-1	CASALNSGSSYNEQFF	TGCGCCAGCGCCCTAAATAGCGGGAGCTCCTACAATGAGCAGTTCTTC
TRBV9	.	.	TRBJ1-1	CASSVVGSGDTEAFF	TGTGCCAGCAGCGTAGTCGGGTCTGGAGACACTGAAGCTTTCTTT
TRBV7-9	.	once	TRBJ1-3	CASSFDRRSSSGNTIYF	TGTGCCAGCAGCTTCGACAGGCGATCGAGCTCTGGAAACACCATATATTTT
TRBV28	.	.	TRBJ2-7	CASSLNQGYEQYF	TGTGCCAGCTCCCTGAATCAGGGTTACGAGCAGTACTTC
TRBV28	.	.	TRBJ1-5	CASSLGGNNQPQHF	TGTGCCAGCAGTTTAGGGGGGAACAATCAGCCCCAGCATTTT
TRBV2	TRBD1	.	TRBJ2-1	CASSPTGAYNEQFF	TGTGCCAGCAGTCCGACAGGGGCCTACAATGAGCAGTTCTTC
TRBV7-9	.	.	TRBJ2-1	CASIARAPGSYNEQFF	TGTGCCAGCATAGCCAGGGCTCCAGGCTCCTACAATGAGCAGTTCTTC
TRBV9	TRBD2	once	TRBJ2-7	CASSVASGATYEQYF	TGTGCCAGCAGCGTAGCTAGCGGGGCCACCTACGAGCAGTACTTC
TRBV19	.	.	TRBJ2-1	CASSIATGTRGEEQFF	TGTGCCAGTAGTATAGCGACAGGTACCCGTGGTGAGGAGCAGTTCTTC
TRBV7-8	TRBD2	.	TRBJ2-1	CASSSARASGRTYNEQFF	TGTGCCAGCAGCTCTGCACGGGCTAGCGGGAGAACCTACAATGAGCAGTTCTTC
TRBV29-1	.	once	TRBJ2-5	CSVGSPKETQYF	TGCAGCGTTGGTTCCCCAAAAGAGACCCAGTACTTC
TRBV5-1	.	.	TRBJ2-3	CASSLVIGHYRTDTQYF	TGCGCCAGCAGCTTGGTAATAGGCCACTACCGCACAGATACGCAGTATTTT
TRBV7-8	TRBD2	few	TRBJ2-7	CASSFLAGNFGEQYF	TGTGCCAGCAGCTTTCTAGCGGGAAATTTTGGCGAGCAGTACTTC
TRBV4-1	.	.	TRBJ2-4	CASSQDRSNIQYF	TGCGCCAGCAGCCAAGACAGATCAAACATTCAGTACTTC
TRBV28	TRBD2	.	TRBJ2-5	CASSSPRTSGGSQETQYF	TGTGCCAGCAGTTCCCCCCGGACTAGCGGGGGGTCCCAAGAGACCCAGTACTTC
TRBV18	TRBD1	.	TRBJ2-7	CASSRTGSYEQYF	TGTGCCAGCTCACGGACAGGGTCCTACGAGCAGTACTTC
TRBV11-2	TRBD2	.	TRBJ2-5	CASSRTSFRETQYF	TGTGCCAGCAGCCGGACTAGCTTCCGGGAGACCCAGTACTTC